This entry describes one T cell receptor (beta chain). The data originate from a study of cytotoxic CD8 clonotypes in ibrutinib-treated CLL. Some clones are missing from TCRdb's copy, which holds only in-frame ones; the method was immunoSEQ multiplex PCR. Here the sample spans tens of thousands of clones, roughly 58% being singletons. Trimming took 1 base from V and 5 from J; bases not matched to a gene: 6. The CDR3 sequence is 15 residues long. Germline CDR1 is MNHEY and CDR2 is SVGAGI. This rearrangement joins TRBV6-5 to TRBJ1-2; 8 positions match TRBD1. The TCR originated in a human donor with chronic lymphocytic leukemia. The sequences come from PBMCs, collected at disease progression, from a patient treated with ibrutinib. The CDR3 spells CASSYLAGGRYGYTF. The CDR3 coding sequence is TGTGCCAGCAGTTACTTGGCAGGGGGCCGGTATGGCTACACCTTC.